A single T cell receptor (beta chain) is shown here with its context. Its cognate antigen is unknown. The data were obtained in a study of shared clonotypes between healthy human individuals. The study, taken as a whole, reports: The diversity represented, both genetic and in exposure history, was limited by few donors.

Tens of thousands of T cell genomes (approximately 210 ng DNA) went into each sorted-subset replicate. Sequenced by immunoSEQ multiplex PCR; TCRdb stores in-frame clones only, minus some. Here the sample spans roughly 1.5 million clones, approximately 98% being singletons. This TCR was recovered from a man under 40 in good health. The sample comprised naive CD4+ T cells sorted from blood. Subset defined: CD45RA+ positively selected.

CDR3 residues: CAWSTLWTQYF. The CDR3 coding sequence is TGTGCCTGGTCCACCTTGTGGACCCAGTACTTC. The rearrangement uses TRBV30 and TRBJ2-5; D gene ambiguous. CDR1 and CDR2 from the germline V gene are GTSNPN and SVGIG (reference sequence). Trimming removed 5 bases at V and 7 bases at J, with 11 bases between. CDR3 length equals 11 residues.